This paragraph covers one T cell receptor beta chain sequence. Its specificity is unknown. Both 60 Vbeta primers and 13 Jbeta primers went into the PCR. Data came from immunoSEQ multiplex PCR; TCRdb stores just in-frame clones and leaves some out. The sample lists 160,000 or so clones, about two thirds occurring once. This entry comes from a study of cytomegalovirus exposure and HLA in healthy donors. Overall study results and limits: Fewer N-insertions than the roughly 650-donor mean were reportedly shown by an Asian-associated ancestry cluster in a later analysis. Researchers reportedly found TCR beta sequences accurately predicted most subjects' HLA-A and HLA-B alleles.

This receptor was taken from a woman in her 30s in good health and CMV-seronegative. The sequencing input was PBMCs.

The CDR3 DNA is TGTGCCATCACCTGCGGAGCTAATTGCTACAATGAGCAGTTCTTC. Its protein product is CAITCGANCYNEQFF. This chain connects TRBV10-3 to TRBJ2-1; D gene ambiguous. There are 15 residues in the CDR3. Germline assignment: CDR1 ENHRY and CDR2 SYGVKD. V was trimmed by 7 bases and J by 3 bases, leaving 16 bases between them.